A single sample is the source of the 5 T cell receptor beta chains below, sequenced in a study of T cell responses to AZD1222 COVID-19 vaccine. This table comes from immunoSEQ multiplex PCR, and its TCRdb copy is limited to in-frame clones, with some not included. The sample has about 120,000 clones; roughly 90% are singletons. The specimen was peripheral blood, collected on day 0 of AZD1222 vaccination. The receptor source for this set is an adult in good health.

The rearrangement uses TRBV19 and TRBJ1-3, with a weak D call TRBD1 (6 bases). The V and J ends lost 5 bases and 4 bases respectively, with 12 bases between them. Germline V gene sequence: CDR1 LNHDA, CDR2 SQIVND (reference sequence). The CDR3 consists of 14 residues. This CDR3 is CASSPTGSGNTIYF. The CDR3, as DNA: TGTGCCAGTAGTCCCACAGGGAGCGGAAACACCATATATTTT.

V gene TRBV2 combines with J gene TRBJ2-7, with 8 bases lining up with TRBD2. Trimming removed 9 bases from V and 4 bases from J; junction bases left unmatched: 8. This CDR3 has 13 residues. CDR1 SNHLY and CDR2 FYNNEI come from the germline V gene. The CDR3 reads CARSPGLGYEQYF. CDR3 DNA: TGTGCCAGAAGTCCGGGACTAGGGTACGAGCAGTACTTC.

The V and J genes are TRBV27 and TRBJ1-5; perhaps TRBD1 as D (6 bases). CDR3 size: 18 residues. The V end was cut by 5 bases, the J end by 0 bases, with 20 bases between. Germline CDR1 and CDR2: MNHEY and SMNVEV (reference sequence). CDR3 DNA: TGTGCCAGCAGTCCCTCGGGGAACAGGGTATATAGCAATCAGCCCCAGCATTTT. This gives the protein CASSPSGNRVYSNQPQHF.

This clone showed up just once. CDR3 sequence: CASSLATGALSEQFF. The CDR3 DNA reads as TGCGCCAGCAGCTTGGCCACCGGGGCTTTAAGTGAGCAGTTCTTC. The chain is built from TRBV5-1 and TRBJ2-1; possibly TRBD1 or TRBD2 for D (5 bases each). The germline CDR1 and CDR2 sequences are SGHRS and YFSETQ. This CDR3 comprises 15 residues. Trimming removed 0 bases at V and 9 bases at J, with 16 bases between.

This clone was observed once. The chain has TRBV7-2 and TRBJ1-1; D not resolved. Trimming left V 2 bases short and J 1 base short, with 14 bases between. This CDR3 comprises 16 residues. CDR1 SGHTA and CDR2 FQGNSA come from the germline V gene. The CDR3 DNA follows: TGTGCCAGCAGCTTATTGTTCAGCCTTAGGAACACTGAAGCTTTCTTT. Amino acids: CASSLLFSLRNTEAFF. Combining the CDR3 with reference TRBV7-2 and TRBJ1-1 gives the whole variable domain GAGVSQSPSNKVTEKGKDVELRCDPISGHTALYWYRQSLGQGLEFLIYFQGNSAPDKSGLPSDRFSAERTGGSVSTLTIQRTQQEDSAVYLCASSLLFSLRNTEAFFGQGTRLTVV.